This T cell receptor (beta chain) was captured by sequencing in a study of identical twins. Using its own MiXCR run on the 5' RACE reads, TCRdb lists one record per CDR3 protein. There are roughly 1,500,000 distinct CDR3 sequences in the sample; 32% occur only once, and around 0.3% lies in the top ten. Whole-study results and caveats: One should note that invariant MAIT and iNKT cells could partly confound zero-insertion analyses. Compared with models, monozygotic twins showed more out-of-frame TCR alpha sharing.

Trimming cost V 6 bases and J 0 bases, with 9 bases left between them. CDR1 is MDHEN and CDR2 is SYDVKM in the germline V gene. The CDR3 sequence is 13 residues long. This clonotype was observed a few times. Its matching antigen is unknown. Sequencing was performed on cord blood. The chain has TRBV28 and TRBJ2-7; tentative D call: TRBD2 (5 bases). The TCR sequence derives from a newborn girl in good health. The CDR3 bases are TGTGCCAGCAGCGACTATTACTCCTACGAGCAGTACTTC. This encodes CASSDYYSYEQYF.